A single sample is the source of the 3 T cell receptor beta chains below, sequenced in a study of T cell responses to AZD1222 COVID-19 vaccine. The data were produced by immunoSEQ multiplex PCR, yet TCRdb's version contains in-frame clones alone and is incomplete. The table shows 200,000 or so clones, with under 95% occurring only once. Source: peripheral blood, taken on day 0 of MenACWY control vaccination. These receptors originate from an adult in good health.

The chain links TRBV28 to TRBJ2-2; no clear D. V lost 2 bases and J 3 bases, leaving 10 bases between the germline ends. This CDR3 is built from 15 residues. In germline, CDR1 is MDHEN, CDR2 SYDVKM. For the CDR3, the DNA is TGTGCCAGCAGTTTACCGGGTTTCGACACCGGGGAGCTGTTTTTT. Encoded protein: CASSLPGFDTGELFF.

CDR3 bases: TGCGCCAGCAGCCAAGATGACGGAGAGCAGTACTTC. It specifies CASSQDDGEQYF. The J gene is TRBJ2-7, the V gene TRBV4-1; unclear D gene. V lost 0 bases and J 7 bases, leaving 7 bases between the germline ends. The CDR3 is made up of 12 amino acids. Germline-derived CDR1 and CDR2 are MGHRA and YSYEKL.

The chain combines TRBV20-1 with TRBJ1-1; 7 positions match TRBD1. CDR1 DFQATT and CDR2 SNEGSKA come from the germline V gene (reference sequence). The CDR3 extends over 10 amino acids. Trimming cost V 6 bases and J 11 bases; bases outside gene matches: 6. CDR3 DNA: TGCAGTGCGAGTGACAGGGTTGCTTTCTTT. Its protein is CSASDRVAFF.